This TCR beta chain was captured in a study of T cells after yellow fever vaccination. CDR3 length: 16 amino acids. The trim removed 6 bases at V and 3 bases at J, leaving 9 bases unmatched. Germline V gives CDR1 MNHEY, CDR2 SVGEGT. MiXCR was run by TCRdb on the 5' RACE reads, yielding one entry per CDR3 protein. Among about 580,000 distinct CDR3 sequences listed, around a sixth were seen once. The sample in question was PBMCs, obtained 5 days after the first yellow fever vaccination. The TCR comes from a man aged 18 to 29 who received the YFV17D yellow fever vaccine. This chain uses TRBV6-2 or TRBV6-3 with TRBJ2-7, with 12 bases lining up with TRBD2. CDR3 sequence reads: CASRAGLAGTYYEQYV. Written as DNA, the CDR3 is TGTGCCAGCAGAGCCGGACTAGCGGGGACCTACTACGAGCAGTACGTC.